The clone carrying this TCR beta chain was seen a handful of times. Germline loops: CDR1 SGHTA, CDR2 FQGNSA. The CDR3 spans 16 residues. V was clipped by 0 bases and J by 2 bases; unmatched bases: 2. This specimen comes from a study of naive and memory T cell subsets. An equimolar mix of two oligonucleotides served as the beta constant-region primer for TRBC1 and TRBC2. Four rounds of PCR amplified the ligated cDNA using nested alpha and beta constant-region primers plus SP2. TCRdb passed the UMI-ligation and nested PCR reads through MiXCR, listing each CDR3 protein once. Seen here are more than 100,000 distinct CDR3 sequences, around 35% observed once, and the top ten hold approximately 0.9%.

Input material: central memory CD4+ T cells from blood. The TCR originated in a human donor in good health. The rearrangement joins TRBV7-2 to TRBJ2-1, with 9 bases lining up with TRBD2. CDR3 DNA sequence: TGTGCCAGCAGCTTAGCGGCGGGAGGGCCCTACAATGAGCAGTTCTTC. It yields the protein CASSLAAGGPYNEQFF.